This T cell receptor (beta chain) was captured in a study of sequential checkpoint blockade in melanoma. CDR1 and CDR2 (germline): SGHVS, FNYEAQ. CDR3 length: 16 amino acids. Clones were read by immunoSEQ multiplex PCR, and TCRdb kept only the in-frame ones, dropping some. Of some 20,000 clones in the sample, under 60% were seen once. The sample's treatment: randomized to nivolumab then ipilimumab (arm A) or the reverse (arm B). This sample comprised CD8+ T cells sorted from blood (inferred from file names), obtained from a patient given nivolumab and ipilimumab in sequence. The V call is TRBV7-6, the J call TRBJ2-5; 10 bases align to TRBD2. Judging by the DNA end, TRBJ2-7 fits better; the J call may be wrong. This receptor was obtained from a human donor with melanoma. In DNA form, the CDR3 reads TGTGCCAGCAGCCAAGTCAGGACTAGCGGTCTCTACGAGCAGTACTTC. This sequence encodes CASSQVRTSGLYEQYF.